Listed here are 21 T cell receptor beta chains from one sample, sequenced in a study of Ad26.COV2.S vaccination and SARS-CoV-2 variants. TCRdb's table, derived via immunoSEQ multiplex PCR, lists solely in-frame clones and lacks some. The sample includes about 410,000 clones, approximately 91% seen only once; the top ten take about 3.6%. Treatment given: about 20 received Ad26.COV2.S at low or high dose, single or two shots; about 5 received placebo; per-sample allocation not given. Samples came from day 63 after the first vaccine or placebo injection. Sequencing was performed on peripheral blood, taken in a trial of Ad26.COV2.S vaccine versus placebo. The receptors were gathered from a person aged 18-65 years who received the Ad26.COV2.S COVID-19 vaccine or a placebo.

V and J are TRBV29-1 and TRBJ2-3; no definite D call. The germline CDR1 and CDR2 sequences are SQVTM and ANQGSEA. This CDR3 comprises 12 residues. V was trimmed by 6 bases and J by 1 base, leaving 8 bases between them. The DNA of the CDR3 is TGCAGCGTGAACAGTGGCACAGATACGCAGTATTTT. This codes for CSVNSGTDTQYF.

This sequence joins TRBV2 and TRBJ1-1; D is undetermined. Looked up from germline, CDR1 is SNHLY and CDR2 is FYNNEI. This CDR3 is built from 13 residues. V gave up 2 bases and J gave up 1 base, with 5 bases separating them. The DNA for the CDR3 is TGTGCCAGCAGTGAACTTAGGAACACTGAAGCTTTCTTT. As protein: CASSELRNTEAFF.

About this clone itself: Different DNA sequences within this sample yield the same CDR3. The J gene is TRBJ1-1, the V gene TRBV6-5; D unclear. From germline, CDR1 is MNHEY and CDR2 SVGAGI. Between the trimmed V and J ends, which lost 5 bases and 0 bases, there was a span of 7 bases. This CDR3 is built from 13 residues. The CDR3 bases are TGTGCCAGCAGTCTTACATTGAACACTGAAGCTTTCTTT. This codes for CASSLTLNTEAFF.

This chain uses TRBV27 with TRBJ1-2; 8 bases are shared with TRBD1. The CDR3 loop spans 14 amino acids. Germline-derived CDR1 and CDR2 are MNHEY and SMNVEV (reference sequence). J gave up 3 bases and V 5 bases, and 5 bases lay outside the gene matches. This CDR3 reads CASSHRGGDYGYTF. In DNA form, the CDR3 reads TGTGCCAGCAGTCACAGGGGGGGGGACTATGGCTACACCTTC.

The chain is built from TRBV12-3 or TRBV12-4 and TRBJ1-1, with no clear D. Trimming shortened V by 6 bases and J by 9 bases, and 14 bases separated the two germline ends. The CDR3 is made up of 12 amino acids. The chain's CDR3 is CASSIHPGQAFF. The CDR3 nucleotides are TGTGCCAGCAGCATTCACCCCGGTCAAGCTTTCTTT.

The chain links TRBV6-2 or TRBV6-3 to TRBJ2-3; D gene uncertain. V lost 1 base and J lost 2, with 7 bases in between. Germline assignment: CDR1 MNHEY and CDR2 SVGEGT. There are 14 residues in the CDR3. DNA for the CDR3: TGTGCCAGCAGTTACTTGTCCTTCACAGATACGCAGTATTTT. This translates into CASSYLSFTDTQYF.

The V call is TRBV3-1 (or the pseudogene TRBV3-2), the J call TRBJ2-3, with TRBD1 identical over 7 bases. Losses at the gene ends were 5 bases for V and 1 base for J; bases not matched to a gene: 12. There are 17 residues in the CDR3. Germline lookup yields CDR1 LGHDT and CDR2 YNNKEL (reference sequence). CDR3 loop: CASSSTTGASGTDTQYF. The CDR3 region has the DNA TGTGCCAGCAGCTCTACCACAGGGGCAAGTGGCACAGATACGCAGTATTTT.

The V gene is TRBV12-2, the J gene TRBJ2-2; TRBD1, as called in the table, went unchecked against the DNA. TRBV12-2 is noted as a pseudogene. The CDR3 runs 17 residues. CDR3 in DNA: TGTGCAAGTCGCTACAGGGACAGGGGGCGCAACACCGGGGAGCTGTTTTTT. Translated: CASRYRDRGRNTGELFF.

This sequence joins TRBV6-5 and TRBJ1-2; D ambiguous. Trimming shortened V by 1 base and J by 7 bases, and 10 bases separated the two germline ends. Germline CDR1 is MNHEY and CDR2 is SVGAGI. The length of the CDR3 is 13 residues. The CDR3: CASSYLDLGGYTF. The CDR3 DNA is TGTGCCAGCAGTTACTTGGACCTCGGTGGCTACACCTTC.

The chain uses TRBV11-2 and TRBJ2-7; D could derive from TRBD1 or TRBD2 (6 bases each). Germline CDR1 is SGHAT and CDR2 is FQNNGV. V lost 1 base and J lost 3, with 19 bases in between. The CDR3 spans 17 residues. CDR3 loop: CASSLVRLRGAGYEQYF. CDR3 bases: TGTGCCAGCAGCTTAGTTCGGCTAAGGGGGGCGGGCTACGAGCAGTACTTC. The full variable domain, with the rest looked up from reference TRBV11-2 and TRBJ2-7, is EAGVAQSPRYKIIEKRQSVAFWCNPISGHATLYWYQQILGQGPKLLIQFQNNGVVDDSQLPKDRFSAERLKGVDSTLKIQPAKLEDSAVYLCASSLVRLRGAGYEQYFGPGTRLTVT.

This chain joins TRBV27 and TRBJ1-1; unclear D gene. The CDR3 consists of 13 residues. The germline V and J ends were trimmed by 1 base and 7 bases, with 10 bases remaining between them. In germline, CDR1 is MNHEY, CDR2 SMNVEV (reference sequence). The CDR3 reads CASSLYRVSEAFF. The CDR3, as DNA: TGTGCCAGCAGTTTATACCGGGTGAGTGAAGCTTTCTTT.

This clone was detected only a few times. One end of the junction does not line up with germline, which may come from a read error. V and J are TRBV12-3 or TRBV12-4 and TRBJ1-1, with TRBD1 matching 7 bases. This CDR3 comprises 10 residues. CDR3 sequence reads: CASSPWSGQF. CDR3 bases: TGTGCCAGCAGTCCCTGGTCGGGACAGTTT.

CDR3 bases: TGTGCCAGCAGTACAGGGGGCGCGGGCACCGGGGAGCTGTTTTTT. Translated: CASSTGGAGTGELFF. This chain joins TRBV11-2 and TRBJ2-2, with 9 bases aligning to TRBD1. The junction had 6 bases not matched to a gene; V was cut back by 6 bases and J by 4 bases. Germline CDR1 is SGHAT and CDR2 is FQNNGV. The CDR3 spans 15 residues.

Concerning this clone: Mismatch with germline at one junction end may stem from a read error. The chain carries TRBV3-1 (or the pseudogene TRBV3-2) and TRBJ1-1; 7 positions agree with TRBD1. The V gene's germline CDR1 is LGHDT and CDR2 YNNKEL (reference sequence). The CDR3 covers 13 residues. In nucleotides, the CDR3 is TGTGCCAGCAGCCAGACAGGGAACGCTGAAGCTTTCTTT. It is translated as CASSQTGNAEAFF.

The J gene is TRBJ1-6, the V gene TRBV4-1, with D maybe TRBD1 (5 bases). The CDR3 runs to 16 residues. CDR1 and CDR2 from the germline V gene are MGHRA and YSYEKL. Deletions cut 4 bases from V and 7 bases from J, with 17 bases between. CDR3 bases: TGCGCCAGCAGCCCCGTAGGGACGTATTTAAATTCACCCCTCCACTTT. It codes for CASSPVGTYLNSPLHF.

This chain connects TRBV6-5 to TRBJ1-2; the D gene is possibly TRBD1 (6 bases). CDR3 length equals 13 residues. V lost 4 bases, J lost 3 bases, and 9 bases lay in between. Germline CDR1 is MNHEY and CDR2 is SVGAGI. The DNA of the CDR3 is TGTGCCAGCAGTTTTACAGGGTACTATGGCTACACCTTC. Its translation is CASSFTGYYGYTF.

The chain employs TRBV5-8 and TRBJ2-1; D is undetermined. V was trimmed by 4 bases and J by 4 bases, leaving 12 bases between them. CDR1 is SGHTS and CDR2 is YDEGEE in the germline V gene. The CDR3 length is 14 residues. The CDR3 coding sequence is TGTGCCAGCAGCCGACGAGTTGCTTACAATGAGCAGTTCTTC. Its protein is CASSRRVAYNEQFF.

The rearrangement joins TRBV4-3 to TRBJ2-3; TRBD1 aligns across 8 bases. The length of the CDR3 is 17 residues. Trimming at V came to 3 bases and at J to 7 bases, leaving 15 bases not matched to a gene. Germline values: CDR1 LGHNA, CDR2 YSLEER. The CDR3 reads CASSHDFNRGIKNTQYF. For the CDR3, the DNA is TGCGCCAGCAGCCACGACTTTAACAGGGGGATCAAGAATACGCAGTATTTT.

Concerning this clone itself: Other nucleotide sequences from this sample produce the same CDR3. The chain couples TRBV7-9 to TRBJ2-2; no firm D call. Germline V lookup: CDR1 SEHNR, CDR2 FQNEAQ (reference sequence). The CDR3 totals 12 residues. V gave up 1 base and J gave up 5 bases, with 2 bases separating them. The CDR3 sequence is CASSLGTGELFF. The CDR3 bases are TGTGCCAGCAGCTTAGGTACCGGGGAGCTGTTTTTT.

J is TRBJ2-2 and V is TRBV5-1; TRBD2 matches 16 bases. CDR1 is SGHRS and CDR2 is YFSETQ in the germline V gene. There are 18 residues in the CDR3. The V and J ends lost 4 bases and 3 bases, in that order; junction bases with no gene match: 6. The CDR3 DNA follows: TGCGCCAGCAGCCTGGGACTAGCGGGGGGGCGAGACACCGGGGAGCTGTTTTTT. It codes for CASSLGLAGGRDTGELFF.

The DNA for the CDR3 is TGTGCCAGCAGCCAAAATCCGGCCGGGAGCTCCTACAATGAGCAGTTCTTC. Its protein is CASSQNPAGSSYNEQFF. The rearrangement uses TRBV3-1 (or the pseudogene TRBV3-2) and TRBJ2-1; D may be TRBD2 (6 bases). The CDR3 spans 17 residues. Germline V CDR1 and CDR2: LGHDT, YNNKEL (reference sequence). The germline V and J ends were trimmed by 2 bases and 0 bases, with 14 bases remaining between them.